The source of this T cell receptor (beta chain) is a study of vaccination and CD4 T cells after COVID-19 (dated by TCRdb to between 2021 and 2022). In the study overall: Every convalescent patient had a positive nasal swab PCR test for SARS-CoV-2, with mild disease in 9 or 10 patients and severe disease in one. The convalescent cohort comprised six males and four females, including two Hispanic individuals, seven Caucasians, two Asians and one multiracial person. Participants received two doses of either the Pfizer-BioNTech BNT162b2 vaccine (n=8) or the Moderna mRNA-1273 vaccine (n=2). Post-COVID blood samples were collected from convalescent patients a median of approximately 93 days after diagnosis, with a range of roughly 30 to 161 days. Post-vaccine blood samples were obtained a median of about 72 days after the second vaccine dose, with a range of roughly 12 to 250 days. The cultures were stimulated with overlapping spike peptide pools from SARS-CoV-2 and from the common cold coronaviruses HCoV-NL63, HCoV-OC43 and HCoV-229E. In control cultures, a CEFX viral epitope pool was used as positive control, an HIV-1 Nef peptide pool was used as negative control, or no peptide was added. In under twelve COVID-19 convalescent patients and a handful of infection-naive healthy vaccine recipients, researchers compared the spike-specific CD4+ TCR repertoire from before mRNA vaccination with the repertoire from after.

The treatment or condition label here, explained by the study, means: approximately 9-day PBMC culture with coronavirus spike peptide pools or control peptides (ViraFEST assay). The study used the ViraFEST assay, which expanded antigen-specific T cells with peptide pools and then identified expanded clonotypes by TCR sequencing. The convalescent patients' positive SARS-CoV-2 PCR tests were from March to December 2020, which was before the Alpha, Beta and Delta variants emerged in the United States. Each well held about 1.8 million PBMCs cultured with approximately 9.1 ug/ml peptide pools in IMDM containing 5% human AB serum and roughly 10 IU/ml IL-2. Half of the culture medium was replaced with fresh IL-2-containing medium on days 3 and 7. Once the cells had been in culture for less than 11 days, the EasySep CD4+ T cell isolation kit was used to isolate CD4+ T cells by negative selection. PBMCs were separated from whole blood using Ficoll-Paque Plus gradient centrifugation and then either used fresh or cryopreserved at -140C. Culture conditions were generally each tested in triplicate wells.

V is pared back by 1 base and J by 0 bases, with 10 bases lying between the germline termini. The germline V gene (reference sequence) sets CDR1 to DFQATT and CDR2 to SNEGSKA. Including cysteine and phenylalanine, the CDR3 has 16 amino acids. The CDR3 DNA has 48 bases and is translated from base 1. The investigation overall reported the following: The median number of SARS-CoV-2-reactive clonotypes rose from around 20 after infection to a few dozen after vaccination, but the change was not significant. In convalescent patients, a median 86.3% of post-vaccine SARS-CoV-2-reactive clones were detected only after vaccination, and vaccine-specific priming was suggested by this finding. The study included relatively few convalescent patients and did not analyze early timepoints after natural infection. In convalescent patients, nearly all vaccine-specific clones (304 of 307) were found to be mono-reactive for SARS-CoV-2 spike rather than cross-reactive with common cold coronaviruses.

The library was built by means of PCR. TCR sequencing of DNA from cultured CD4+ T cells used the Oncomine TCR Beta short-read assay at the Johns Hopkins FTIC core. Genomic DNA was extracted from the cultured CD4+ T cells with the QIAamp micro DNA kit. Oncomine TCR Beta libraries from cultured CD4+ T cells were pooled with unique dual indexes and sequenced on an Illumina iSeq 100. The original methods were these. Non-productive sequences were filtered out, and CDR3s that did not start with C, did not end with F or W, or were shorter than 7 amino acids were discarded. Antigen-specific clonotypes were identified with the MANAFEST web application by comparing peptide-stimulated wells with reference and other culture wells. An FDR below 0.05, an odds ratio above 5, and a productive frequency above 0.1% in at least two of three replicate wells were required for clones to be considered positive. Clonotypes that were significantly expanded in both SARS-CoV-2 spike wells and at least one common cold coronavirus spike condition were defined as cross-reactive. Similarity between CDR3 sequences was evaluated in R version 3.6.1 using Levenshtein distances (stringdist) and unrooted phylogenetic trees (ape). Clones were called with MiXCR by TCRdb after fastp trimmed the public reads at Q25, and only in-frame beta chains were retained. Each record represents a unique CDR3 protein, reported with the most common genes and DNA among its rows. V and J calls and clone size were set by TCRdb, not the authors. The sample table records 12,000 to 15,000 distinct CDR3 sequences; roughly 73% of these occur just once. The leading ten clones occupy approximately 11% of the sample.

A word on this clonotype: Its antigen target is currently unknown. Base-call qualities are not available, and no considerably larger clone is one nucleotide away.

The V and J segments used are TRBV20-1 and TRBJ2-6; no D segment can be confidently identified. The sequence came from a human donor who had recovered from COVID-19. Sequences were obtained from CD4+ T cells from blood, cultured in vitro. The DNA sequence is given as TGCAGTGCTAGAGGGGCGAGAAGCTCTGGGGCCAACGTCCTGACTTTC. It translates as CSARGARSSGANVLTF.